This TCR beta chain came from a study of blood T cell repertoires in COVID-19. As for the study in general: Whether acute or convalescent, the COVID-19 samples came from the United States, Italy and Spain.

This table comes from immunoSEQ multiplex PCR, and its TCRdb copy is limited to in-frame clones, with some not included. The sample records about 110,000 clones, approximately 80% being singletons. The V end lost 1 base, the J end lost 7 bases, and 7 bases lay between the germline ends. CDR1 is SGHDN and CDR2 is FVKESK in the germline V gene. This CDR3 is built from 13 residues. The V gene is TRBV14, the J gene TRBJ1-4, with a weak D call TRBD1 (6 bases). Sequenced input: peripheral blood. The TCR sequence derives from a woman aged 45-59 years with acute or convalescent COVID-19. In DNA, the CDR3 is TGTGCCAGCAGCCAAGCAGGGGTTGAAAAACTGTTTTTT. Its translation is CASSQAGVEKLFF.